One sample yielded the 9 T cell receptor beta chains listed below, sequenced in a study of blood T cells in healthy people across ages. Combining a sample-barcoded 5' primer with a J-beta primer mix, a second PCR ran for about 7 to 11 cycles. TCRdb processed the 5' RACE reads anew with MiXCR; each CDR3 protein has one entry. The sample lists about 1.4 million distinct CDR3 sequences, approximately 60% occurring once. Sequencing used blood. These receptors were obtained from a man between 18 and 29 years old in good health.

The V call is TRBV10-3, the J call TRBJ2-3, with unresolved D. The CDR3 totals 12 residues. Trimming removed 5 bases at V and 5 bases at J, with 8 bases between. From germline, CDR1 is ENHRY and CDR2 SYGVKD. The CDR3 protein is CAISTEQDTQYF. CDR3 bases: TGTGCCATCAGTACTGAGCAAGATACGCAGTATTTT.

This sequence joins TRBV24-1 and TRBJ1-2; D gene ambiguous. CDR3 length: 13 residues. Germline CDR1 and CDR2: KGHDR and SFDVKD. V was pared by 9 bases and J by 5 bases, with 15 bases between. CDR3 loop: CATRRGVGYGYTF. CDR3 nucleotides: TGTGCCACCCGGCGGGGAGTTGGGTATGGCTACACCTTC.

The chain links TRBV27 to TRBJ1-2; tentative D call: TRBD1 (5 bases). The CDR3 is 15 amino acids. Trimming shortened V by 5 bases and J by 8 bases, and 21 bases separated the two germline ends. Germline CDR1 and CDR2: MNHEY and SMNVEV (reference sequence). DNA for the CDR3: TGTGCCAGCAGTCTATATCTACAGGATCCGGAGGGCTACACCTTC. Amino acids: CASSLYLQDPEGYTF.

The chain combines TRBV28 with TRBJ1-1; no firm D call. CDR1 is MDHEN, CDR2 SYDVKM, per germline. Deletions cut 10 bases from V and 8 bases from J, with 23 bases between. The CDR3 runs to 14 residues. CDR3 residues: CATHVPNRASEAFF. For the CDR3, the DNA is TGTGCCACCCATGTACCGAACCGAGCCAGCGAAGCTTTCTTT.

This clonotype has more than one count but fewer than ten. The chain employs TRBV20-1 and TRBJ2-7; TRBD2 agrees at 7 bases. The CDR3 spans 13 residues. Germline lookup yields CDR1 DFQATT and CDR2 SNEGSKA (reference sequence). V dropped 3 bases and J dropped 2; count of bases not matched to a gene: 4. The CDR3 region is CSARARGTYEQYF. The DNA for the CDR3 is TGCAGTGCTAGGGCGCGGGGGACCTACGAGCAGTACTTC.

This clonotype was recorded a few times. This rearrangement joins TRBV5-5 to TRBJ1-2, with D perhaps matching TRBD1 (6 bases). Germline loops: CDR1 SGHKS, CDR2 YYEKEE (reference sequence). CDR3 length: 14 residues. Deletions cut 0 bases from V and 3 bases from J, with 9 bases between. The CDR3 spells CASSLGGADYGYTF. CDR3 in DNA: TGTGCCAGCAGCTTGGGGGGGGCGGACTATGGCTACACCTTC.

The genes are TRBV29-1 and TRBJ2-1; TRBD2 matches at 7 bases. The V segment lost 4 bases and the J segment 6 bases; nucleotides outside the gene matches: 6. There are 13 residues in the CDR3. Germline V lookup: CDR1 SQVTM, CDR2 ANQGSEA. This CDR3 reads CSVGVLARNEQFF. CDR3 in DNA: TGCAGCGTTGGAGTACTAGCGCGCAATGAGCAGTTCTTC.

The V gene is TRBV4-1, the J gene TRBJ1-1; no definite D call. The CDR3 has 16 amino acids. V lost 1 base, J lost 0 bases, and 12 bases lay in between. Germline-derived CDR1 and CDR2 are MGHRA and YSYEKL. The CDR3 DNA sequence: TGCGCCAGCAGCCAAGGGACTCTATCTCTGAACACTGAAGCTTTCTTT. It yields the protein CASSQGTLSLNTEAFF.

The CDR3 DNA is TGTGCCAGCCGGGAAAGCGGGGGAGATGAGCAGTTCTTC. Its protein is CASRESGGDEQFF. The rearrangement links TRBV3-1 to TRBJ2-1; 8 bases agree with TRBD2. This CDR3 has 13 amino acids. Germline V gene sequence: CDR1 LGHDT, CDR2 YNNKEL (reference sequence). V gave up 8 bases and J gave up 8 bases; unmatched junction bases: 8.